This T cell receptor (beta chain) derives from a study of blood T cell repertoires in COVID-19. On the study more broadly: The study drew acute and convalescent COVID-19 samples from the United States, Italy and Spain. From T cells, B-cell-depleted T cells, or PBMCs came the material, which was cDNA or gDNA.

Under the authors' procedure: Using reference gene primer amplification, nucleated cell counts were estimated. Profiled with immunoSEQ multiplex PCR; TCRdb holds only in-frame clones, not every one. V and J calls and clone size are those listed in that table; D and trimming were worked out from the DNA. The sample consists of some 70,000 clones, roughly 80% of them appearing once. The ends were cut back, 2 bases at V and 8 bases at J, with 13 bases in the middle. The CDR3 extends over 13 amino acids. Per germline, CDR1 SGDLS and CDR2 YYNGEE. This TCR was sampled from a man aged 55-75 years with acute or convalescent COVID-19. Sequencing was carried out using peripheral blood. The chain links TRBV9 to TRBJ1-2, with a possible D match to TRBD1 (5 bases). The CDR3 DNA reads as TGTGCCAGCAGCGTCCCGGGGGGGTCCGGCTACACCTTC. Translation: CASSVPGGSGYTF.